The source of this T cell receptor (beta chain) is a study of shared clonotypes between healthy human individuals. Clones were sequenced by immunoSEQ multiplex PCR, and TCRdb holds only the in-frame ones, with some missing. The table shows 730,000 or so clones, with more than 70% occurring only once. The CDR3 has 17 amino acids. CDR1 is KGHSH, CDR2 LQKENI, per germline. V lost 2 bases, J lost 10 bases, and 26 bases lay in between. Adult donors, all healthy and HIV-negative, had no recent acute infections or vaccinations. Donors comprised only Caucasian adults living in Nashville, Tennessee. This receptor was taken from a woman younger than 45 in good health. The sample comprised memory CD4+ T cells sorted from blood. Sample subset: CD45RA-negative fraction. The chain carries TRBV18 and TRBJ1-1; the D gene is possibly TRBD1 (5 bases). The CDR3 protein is CASSPRSPLGQTVGAFF. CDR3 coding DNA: TGTGCCAGCTCACCAAGGAGCCCCCTGGGGCAAACCGTGGGAGCTTTCTTT.